The clone carrying this T cell receptor beta chain was detected many times. Its matching antigen is unknown. This entry is derived from a study of T cells in Graves' hyperthyroidism and ophthalmopathy. Study results and caveats: Most clonotypes expanded in thyroid above 0.001 were likewise present in blood.

This CDR3 is 14 amino acids long. The V end was cut by 0 bases, the J end by 7 bases, with 14 bases between. Germline V CDR1 and CDR2: SGHRS, YFSETQ. Amplified regions were TCR beta CDR3 sequences from RNA transcripts. The TCR CDR3 was amplified in a first-round RT-PCR using the HTBI primer set. MiXCR was run by TCRdb on the multiplex PCR reads, yielding one entry per CDR3 protein. Among over 500,000 distinct CDR3 sequences listed, 14% were seen once. Hyperthyroidism had been newly diagnosed in patients aged 18 to 65, and its duration was under 2 months. The study excluded patients with uncontrolled infection, other autoimmune disease, pregnancy or lactation.

Sequencing was carried out using blood. The source of this sequence is a woman aged 40 to 55 with Graves' hyperthyroidism. The chain recombines TRBV5-1 with TRBJ2-7, with D perhaps TRBD2 (6 bases). CDR3 DNA sequence: TGCGCCAGCAGCTTGGCCTTTCCGGAGGGGGAGCAGTACTTC. Translated, it gives CASSLAFPEGEQYF.